This T cell receptor beta chain is from a study of vaccination effects on CD4 cells after COVID-19. Before sequencing, viral peptide pools were used by the ViraFEST assay to expand antigen-specific CD4+ T cells. It was after approximately 11 days of culture that CD4+ T cells were isolated. Vaccinated recipients, who were negative for nucleocapsid antibodies, had no history of SARS-CoV-2 infection. With regard to this clone: What it recognizes is unknown.

Profiled with immunoSEQ multiplex PCR; TCRdb holds only in-frame clones, not every one. This repertoire shows roughly 20,000 clones, 65% to 80% found once; its top ten account for roughly 12%. CDR3 length: 18 amino acids. Germline V gene lookup returns CDR1 LGHDT and CDR2 YNNKEL (reference sequence). V lost 3 bases, J lost 0 bases, and 17 bases lay in between. The receptor comes from a human donor who received a COVID-19 vaccine. V usage is TRBV3-1 (or the pseudogene TRBV3-2) and J usage is TRBJ1-4; unclear D gene. The sequenced sample was CD4+ T cells from PBMCs cultured with HCoV-NL63 spike peptides, obtained before COVID-19 vaccination. CDR3 sequence reads: CASSQSDILFSTNEKLFF. Written as DNA, the CDR3 is TGTGCCAGCAGCCAGAGCGATATATTATTCTCAACTAATGAAAAACTGTTTTTT.